This T cell receptor beta chain emerged from a study of blood T cells in healthy people across ages (dated by TCRdb to the mid-2010s). About the study as a whole: Template switching captured roughly one uniquely barcoded TCR beta cDNA molecule per two T cells in model experiments. The study analyzed two additional independent replicas of 1 million unique cDNA reads from the same blood draw for two donors, one aged 18 to 29 and one aged 80 or older. The study measured age-related changes in TCR beta repertoire diversity using deep sequencing normalized with unique cDNA molecular identifiers. To avoid experimental bias, donors of different ages were spread randomly across the sequencing lanes. Four age groups were formed from the donors: young (average 16 years), middle-aged (around 41), aged (about 68) and long-lived (about 80). Beyond this particular receptor, the publication reports: Because profiling used bulk unsorted PBMCs, naive and antigen-experienced compartments could not be compared conclusively. Estimates of total diversity based on one million sequenced T cells were considered lower bounds and underestimates. Observed TCR beta diversity per million T cells fell roughly linearly with age, and a significant reduction was already apparent by age roughly 40. Because donor CMV infection status was unknown, age-related changes in expanded clonotypes were potentially confounded. The percentage of naive T cells measured by flow cytometry correlated strongly with observed TCR beta diversity. Compared with the aged group, more naive CD4+ T cells, fewer expanded clones and increased TCR diversity were shown by the long-lived group, suggesting age selection.

Systemically healthy Caucasian individuals from Russia, 35 to 40 in total and aged about 6 to 95 years, were included as donors. Each donor gave 8 to 10 milliliters of peripheral blood, drawn into EDTA-treated Vacutainer tubes. Ficoll-Paque density-gradient centrifugation was used to isolate PBMCs, with at least 6 million per sample. Trizol reagent was used to extract total RNA from the PBMCs, yielding at least 5.5 micrograms per sample. For every donor, flow cytometry on a PBMC aliquot measured the percentage of naive CD45RAhigh/CD27high T cells. On this clonotype: Its antigen is unknown. One base away there is no much larger clone; base qualities are not given.

Library creation used 5' RACE. Data came from an Illumina HiSeq 2500. The second PCR ran for roughly 6 to 11 cycles and used a J-beta primer mix along with a sample-barcoded 5' primer. A unique molecular identifier was introduced onto each TCR beta cDNA molecule by a template-switch 5' adaptor carrying 12 random nucleotides. Each sample yielded at least 2.5 million CDR3-containing paired-end reads. The Mint cDNA synthesis kit, primed by a TRBC-specific oligonucleotide, was used to synthesize first-strand cDNA from all RNA. After uracil-DNA glycosylase treatment, a first 18-cycle PCR used universal primers M1SS and BC2_uni_R on all cDNA. As for the authors' bioinformatics: For normalization, 1 million high-quality reads, each with a distinct molecular identifier, were randomly selected from each sample. Instead of being binned into consensus sequences, reads with shared molecular identifiers were discarded. MiTCR, set to a Q25 quality threshold and the strictest error-elimination algorithm, was used for CDR3 identification, clonotype clustering and error correction. A nonparametric unseen species model using Euler transformation provided a lower-bound estimate of total TCR beta diversity. TCRdb reworked the public reads: Q25 trimming with fastp, MiXCR clone assembly, productive beta chains retained. One record per CDR3 amino acid sequence lists the most common genes and DNA. These V and J calls derive from TCRdb rather than the authors' analysis. The sample table lists fewer than 900,000 distinct CDR3 sequences, around 36% of them with a count of one. The ten largest clones add up to 10% to 15% of the sample.

Spanning cysteine to phenylalanine, the CDR3 consists of 14 amino acids. Only the CDR3 portion is preserved as DNA: 42 bases, with reading frame beginning at the first base. The germline V gene gives CDR1 as MNHEY and CDR2 as SVGEGT. The sequencing input was blood. This receptor was taken from a man younger than 35 in good health. The chain employs TRBV6-2 or TRBV6-3 and TRBJ2-1; the D gene remains uncertain. With the DNA end fitting TRBJ2-7 better, the J assignment may be wrong. The CDR3 amino acid sequence is: CASSYLVEYNEQYF. The DNA reads TGTGCCAGCAGTTACTTAGTAGAATACAATGAGCAGTACTTC.